This TCR beta chain was captured by sequencing in a study of control samples from healthy donors and cancer patients. Sequenced by immunoSEQ multiplex PCR; TCRdb stores in-frame clones only, minus some. This repertoire shows fewer than 90,000 clones, around 87% found once; its top ten account for around a fifth. What was sequenced was blood. This sequence was found in a man in his fifties or sixties in good health.

The CDR3 loop reads CASRQGLNTEAFF. In DNA form, the CDR3 reads TGTGCCAGCAGACAGGGTCTGAACACTGAAGCTTTCTTT. The V call is TRBV2, the J call TRBJ1-1, with D maybe TRBD1 (6 bases). The germline V gene has CDR1 SNHLY and CDR2 FYNNEI. Trimming took 6 bases from V and 0 from J, leaving 8 bases between them. The CDR3 length is 13 residues.